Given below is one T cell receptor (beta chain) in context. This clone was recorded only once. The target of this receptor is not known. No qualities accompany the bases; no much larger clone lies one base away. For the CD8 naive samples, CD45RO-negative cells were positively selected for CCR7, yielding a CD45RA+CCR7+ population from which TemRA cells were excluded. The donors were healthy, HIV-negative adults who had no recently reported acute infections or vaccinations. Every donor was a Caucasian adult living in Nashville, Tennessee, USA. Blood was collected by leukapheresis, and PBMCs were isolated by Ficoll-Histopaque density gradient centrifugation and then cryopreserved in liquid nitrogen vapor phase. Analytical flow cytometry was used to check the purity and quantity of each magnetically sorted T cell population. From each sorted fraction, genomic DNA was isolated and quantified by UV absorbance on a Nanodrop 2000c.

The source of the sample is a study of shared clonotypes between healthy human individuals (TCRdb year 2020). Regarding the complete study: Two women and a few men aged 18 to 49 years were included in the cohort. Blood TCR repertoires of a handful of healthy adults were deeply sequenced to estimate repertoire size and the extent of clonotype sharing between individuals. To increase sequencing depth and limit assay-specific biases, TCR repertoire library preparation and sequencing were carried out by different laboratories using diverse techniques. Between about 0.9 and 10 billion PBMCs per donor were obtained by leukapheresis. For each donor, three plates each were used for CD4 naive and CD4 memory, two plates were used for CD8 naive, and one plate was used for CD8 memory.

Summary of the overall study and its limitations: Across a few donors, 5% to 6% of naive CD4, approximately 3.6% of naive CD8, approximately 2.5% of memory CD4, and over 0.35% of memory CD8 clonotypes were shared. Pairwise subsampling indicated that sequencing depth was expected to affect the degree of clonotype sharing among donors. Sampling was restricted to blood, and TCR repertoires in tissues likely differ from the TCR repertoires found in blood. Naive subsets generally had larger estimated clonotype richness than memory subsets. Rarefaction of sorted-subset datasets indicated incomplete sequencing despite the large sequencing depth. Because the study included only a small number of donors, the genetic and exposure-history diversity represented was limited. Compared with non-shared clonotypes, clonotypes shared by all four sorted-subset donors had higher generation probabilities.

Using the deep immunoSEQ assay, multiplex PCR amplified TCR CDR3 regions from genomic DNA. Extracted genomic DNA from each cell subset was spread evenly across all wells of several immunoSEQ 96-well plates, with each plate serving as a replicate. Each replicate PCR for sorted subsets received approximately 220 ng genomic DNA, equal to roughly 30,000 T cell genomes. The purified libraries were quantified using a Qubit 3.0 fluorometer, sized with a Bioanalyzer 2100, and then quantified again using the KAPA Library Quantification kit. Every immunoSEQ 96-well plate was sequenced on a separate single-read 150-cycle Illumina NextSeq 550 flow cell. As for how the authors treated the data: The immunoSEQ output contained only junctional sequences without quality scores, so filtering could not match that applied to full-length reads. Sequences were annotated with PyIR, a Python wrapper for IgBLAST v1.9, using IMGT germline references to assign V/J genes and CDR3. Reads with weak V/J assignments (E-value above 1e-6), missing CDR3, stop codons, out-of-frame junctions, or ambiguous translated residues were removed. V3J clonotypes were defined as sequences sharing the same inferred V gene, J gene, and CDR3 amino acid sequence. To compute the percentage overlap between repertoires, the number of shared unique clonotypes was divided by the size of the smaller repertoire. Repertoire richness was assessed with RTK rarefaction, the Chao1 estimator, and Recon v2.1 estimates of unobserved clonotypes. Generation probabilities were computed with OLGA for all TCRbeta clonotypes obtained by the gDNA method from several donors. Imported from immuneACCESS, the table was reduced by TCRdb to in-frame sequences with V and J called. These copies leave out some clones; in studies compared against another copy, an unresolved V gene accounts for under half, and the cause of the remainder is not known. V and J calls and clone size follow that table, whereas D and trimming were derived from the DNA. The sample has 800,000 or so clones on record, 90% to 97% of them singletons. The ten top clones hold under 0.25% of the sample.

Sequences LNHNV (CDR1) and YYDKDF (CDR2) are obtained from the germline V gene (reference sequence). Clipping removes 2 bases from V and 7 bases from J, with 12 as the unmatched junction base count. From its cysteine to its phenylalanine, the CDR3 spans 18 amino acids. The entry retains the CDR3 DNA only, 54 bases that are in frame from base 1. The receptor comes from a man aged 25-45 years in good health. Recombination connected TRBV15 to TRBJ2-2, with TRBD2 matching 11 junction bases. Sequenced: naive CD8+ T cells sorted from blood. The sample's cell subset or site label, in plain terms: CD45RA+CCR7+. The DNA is TGTGCCACCAGCAGAACCCCGGGACTAGCGGTGCCTGGCGGGGAGCTGTTTTTT. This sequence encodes CATSRTPGLAVPGGELFF.